Listed below are T cell receptor beta chains from one sample, sequenced in a study of cytomegalovirus exposure and HLA in healthy donors. Sequenced by immunoSEQ multiplex PCR; TCRdb stores in-frame clones only, minus some. There are around 120,000 clones in the sample; roughly three quarters occur only once, and about 11% lies in the top ten. The source material was PBMCs. Receptors originate from a man aged 40-49 years in good health and CMV-seropositive. The CDR3 runs from the conserved cysteine through the conserved F or W. The D gene is left open where the match is weak. Some rows mark clone size as missing; the rest say once, few, many or name a class of expanded clone.

D: TRBD2; V: TRBV6-6; size: -; J: TRBJ2-3; CDR3: CASSGTSGPTDTQYF; DNA: TGTGCCAGCAGCGGGACTAGCGGACCCACAGATACGCAGTATTTT
D: -; V: TRBV7-9; size: -; J: TRBJ1-2; CDR3: CASSQNAFGIGYTF; DNA: TGTGCCAGCAGTCAAAATGCTTTCGGGATTGGCTACACCTTC
D: -; V: TRBV15; size: once; J: TRBJ1-3; CDR3: CATSSLRQAFGNTIYF; DNA: TGTGCCACCAGCAGTCTTAGACAGGCCTTCGGAAACACCATATATTTT
D: -; V: TRBV7-2; size: -; J: TRBJ1-2; CDR3: CASSFTHSGYGYTF; DNA: TGTGCCAGCAGCTTCACACACTCAGGCTATGGCTACACCTTC
D: -; V: TRBV21-1; size: -; J: TRBJ1-2; CDR3: CASSSRGVPYGYTF; DNA: TGTGCCAGCAGCAGCCGGGGGGTTCCCTATGGCTACACCTTC
D: -; V: TRBV28; size: few; J: TRBJ2-3; CDR3: CASSLRYTQYF; DNA: TGTGCCAGCAGCCTCAGGTATACGCAGTATTTT
D: TRBD2; V: TRBV23-1; size: -; J: TRBJ2-7; CDR3: CASSSYFPGLAGPPGQNYEQYF; DNA: TGCGCCAGCAGTTCCTATTTTCCGGGACTAGCGGGACCGCCCGGTCAGAATTACGAGCAGTACTTC
D: -; V: TRBV6-1; size: -; J: TRBJ1-2; CDR3: CASSDDRPGGYTF; DNA: TGTGCCAGCAGTGACGACAGGCCGGGGGGCTACACCTTC
D: TRBD2; V: TRBV5-1; size: -; J: TRBJ2-1; CDR3: CASSLANPGLAGGEQFF; DNA: TGCGCCAGCAGCTTGGCCAATCCGGGACTAGCGGGGGGTGAGCAGTTCTTC
D: TRBD2; V: TRBV14; size: -; J: TRBJ2-7; CDR3: CASSPIRTSGSYEQYF; DNA: TGTGCCAGCAGTCCTATAAGGACTAGCGGCTCCTACGAGCAGTACTTC
D: TRBD2; V: TRBV5-1; size: -; J: TRBJ2-7; CDR3: CASSGPGSYEQYF; DNA: TGCGCCAGTAGCGGGCCAGGGTCCTACGAGCAGTACTTC
D: TRBD2; V: TRBV6-4; size: -; J: TRBJ2-7; CDR3: CASSEVSGHEQYF; DNA: TGTGCCAGCAGTGAGGTTAGCGGGCACGAGCAGTACTTC
D: TRBD1; V: TRBV7-9; size: few; J: TRBJ2-5; CDR3: CASSQGIQGRQETQYF; DNA: TGTGCCAGCAGCCAGGGTATACAGGGGCGACAAGAGACCCAGTACTTC
D: -; V: TRBV6-6; size: -; J: TRBJ1-5; CDR3: CASSQNRDVQPQHF; DNA: TGTGCCAGCAGTCAAAACAGGGACGTACAGCCCCAGCATTTT
D: -; V: TRBV6-5; size: few; J: TRBJ1-1; CDR3: CASSLQGRTEAFF; DNA: TGTGCCAGCAGTTTACAGGGACGAACTGAAGCTTTCTTT
D: -; V: TRBV7-8; size: -; J: TRBJ2-5; CDR3: CASSLARWQGKTQYF; DNA: TGTGCCAGCAGCTTAGCTCGCTGGCAGGGAAAGACCCAGTACTTC
D: TRBD2; V: TRBV5-1; size: -; J: TRBJ2-7; CDR3: CASSWGTSGISYEQYF; DNA: TGCGCCAGCAGCTGGGGAACTAGCGGGATTTCCTACGAGCAGTACTTC
D: -; V: TRBV29-1; size: -; J: TRBJ1-1; CDR3: CSALNRNTEAFF; DNA: TGCAGCGCCCTCAACAGGAACACTGAAGCTTTCTTT
D: TRBD2; V: TRBV2; size: -; J: TRBJ2-1; CDR3: CASKSSGVYNEQFF; DNA: TGTGCCAGCAAATCTAGCGGAGTCTACAATGAGCAGTTCTTC
D: -; V: TRBV28; size: -; J: TRBJ2-7; CDR3: CASSSAYEQYF; DNA: TGTGCCAGCAGTTCAGCCTACGAGCAGTACTTC
D: TRBD2; V: TRBV5-6; size: -; J: TRBJ2-5; CDR3: CASSLVLAGVQTQYF; DNA: TGTGCCAGCAGCTTGGTTCTAGCGGGAGTACAGACCCAGTACTTC
D: -; V: TRBV5-5; size: few; J: TRBJ1-4; CDR3: CASSLGAGNEKLFF; DNA: TGTGCCAGCAGCTTGGGGGCAGGGAATGAAAAACTGTTTTTT
D: TRBD2; V: TRBV9; size: -; J: TRBJ2-1; CDR3: CASSQREEVFF; DNA: TGTGCCAGCAGCCAGCGGGAGGAGGTGTTCTTC
D: TRBD1; V: TRBV19; size: few; J: TRBJ1-2; CDR3: CASSTLTGNYGYTF; DNA: TGTGCCAGTAGTACCCTGACAGGGAACTATGGCTACACCTTC
D: -; V: TRBV5-8; size: -; J: TRBJ1-1; CDR3: CASSRKTVGTEAFF; DNA: TGTGCCAGCAGCCGAAAGACAGTTGGCACTGAAGCTTTCTTT
D: TRBD1; V: TRBV9; size: -; J: TRBJ1-1; CDR3: CASSVAGGGGAFF; DNA: TGTGCCAGCAGCGTAGCAGGGGGCGGCGGAGCTTTCTTT
D: -; V: TRBV4-1; size: -; J: TRBJ2-1; CDR3: CASSPFGSSYNEQFF; DNA: TGCGCCAGCAGCCCTTTCGGGAGCTCCTACAATGAGCAGTTCTTC
D: -; V: TRBV7-9; size: -; J: TRBJ2-3; CDR3: CASSLGTTGGADTQYF; DNA: TGTGCCAGCAGCTTAGGGACGACGGGGGGCGCAGATACGCAGTATTTT
D: -; V: TRBV14; size: few; J: TRBJ1-1; CDR3: CASSQARFEAFF; DNA: TGTGCCAGCAGCCAAGCCCGTTTCGAGGCTTTCTTT
D: -; V: TRBV29-1; size: -; J: TRBJ2-7; CDR3: CSVEGGFGAYEQYF; DNA: TGCAGCGTTGAGGGCGGGTTCGGAGCCTACGAGCAGTACTTC
D: -; V: TRBV4-1; size: few; J: TRBJ1-5; CDR3: CASSQDGGLNYQPQHF; DNA: TGCGCCAGCAGCCAAGATGGCGGATTAAACTATCAGCCCCAGCATTTT
D: -; V: TRBV10-3; size: -; J: TRBJ1-1; CDR3: CATGKELNTEAFF; DNA: TGTGCCACCGGGAAAGAACTGAACACTGAAGCTTTCTTT
D: -; V: TRBV6-6; size: once; J: TRBJ1-1; CDR3: CASSYGQGNTEAFF; DNA: TGTGCCAGCAGTTACGGGCAGGGGAACACTGAAGCTTTCTTT
D: TRBD1; V: TRBV7-9; size: -; J: TRBJ1-3; CDR3: CASSLRQGATGNTIYF; DNA: TGTGCCAGCAGCTTACGGCAGGGGGCAACTGGAAACACCATATATTTT
D: TRBD2; V: TRBV4-1; size: -; J: TRBJ2-1; CDR3: CASSQLGLGNNEQFF; DNA: TGCGCCAGCAGCCAATTAGGACTAGGGAACAATGAGCAGTTCTTC
D: TRBD1; V: TRBV6-5; size: -; J: TRBJ1-1; CDR3: CASRDRGDAFF; DNA: TGTGCCAGCAGAGACAGGGGGGACGCTTTCTTT
D: -; V: TRBV19; size: -; J: TRBJ1-1; CDR3: CASSISVNTEAFF; DNA: TGTGCCAGTAGTATATCCGTGAACACTGAAGCTTTCTTT
D: -; V: TRBV5-6; size: once; J: TRBJ2-1; CDR3: CASSLVRESGVHYNEQFF; DNA: TGTGCCAGCAGCTTGGTGAGGGAGTCCGGTGTTCACTACAATGAGCAGTTCTTC
D: TRBD2; V: TRBV7-2; size: -; J: TRBJ2-5; CDR3: CASSLVSSGQETQYF; DNA: TGTGCCAGCAGCTTAGTCTCTAGCGGACAAGAGACCCAGTACTTC
D: -; V: TRBV2; size: -; J: TRBJ2-1; CDR3: CASSVKLSSYNEQFF; DNA: TGTGCCAGCAGCGTTAAACTGAGCTCCTACAATGAGCAGTTCTTC
D: -; V: TRBV28; size: once; J: TRBJ2-7; CDR3: CASSRTGEVEQYF; DNA: TGTGCCAGCAGTCGGACGGGAGAAGTCGAGCAGTACTTC
D: -; V: TRBV5-4; size: -; J: TRBJ2-7; CDR3: CASSIPTVNEQYF; DNA: TGTGCCAGCAGCATTCCCACGGTCAACGAGCAGTACTTC
D: -; V: TRBV29-1; size: once; J: TRBJ2-3; CDR3: CSVQSSGGNTDTQYF; DNA: TGCAGCGTACAGAGTAGCGGCGGCAACACAGATACGCAGTATTTT
D: TRBD2; V: TRBV29-1; size: -; J: TRBJ2-2; CDR3: CSVDTSGVTGELFF; DNA: TGCAGCGTTGACACTAGCGGGGTCACCGGGGAGCTGTTTTTT
D: -; V: TRBV18; size: few; J: TRBJ2-2; CDR3: CASSPVARGTGELFF; DNA: TGTGCCAGCTCACCAGTAGCGCGAGGCACCGGGGAGCTGTTTTTT
D: -; V: TRBV5-1; size: -; J: TRBJ2-7; CDR3: CASSLAQGLTYEQYF; DNA: TGCGCCAGCAGCTTAGCCCAGGGCCTTACCTACGAGCAGTACTTC
D: -; V: TRBV7-3; size: few; J: TRBJ1-2; CDR3: CASGVGQGYGYTF; DNA: TGTGCCAGCGGCGTGGGGCAGGGGTATGGCTACACCTTC
D: -; V: TRBV7-6; size: -; J: TRBJ1-2; CDR3: CASSLAGGDGYTF; DNA: TGTGCCAGCAGCTTAGCGGGAGGGGATGGCTACACCTTC
D: TRBD1; V: TRBV5-6; size: few; J: TRBJ2-7; CDR3: CASSNLGQATYEQYF; DNA: TGTGCCAGCAGTAATCTCGGACAGGCAACCTACGAGCAGTACTTC
D: TRBD2; V: TRBV7-2; size: -; J: TRBJ2-1; CDR3: CASSYTSGSYNEQFF; DNA: TGTGCCAGCAGCTACACTAGCGGCTCCTACAATGAGCAGTTCTTC
D: TRBD2; V: TRBV19; size: -; J: TRBJ2-7; CDR3: CASSIVLADSYEQYF; DNA: TGTGCCAGTAGTATAGTACTAGCGGATAGCTACGAGCAGTACTTC
D: -; V: TRBV4-3; size: -; J: TRBJ2-3; CDR3: CASSQVGAVVSTDTQYF; DNA: TGCGCCAGCAGCCAAGTAGGGGCAGTCGTTAGCACAGATACGCAGTATTTT
D: -; V: TRBV5-1; size: few; J: TRBJ2-7; CDR3: CASSATSEQYF; DNA: TGCGCCAGCAGCGCAACATCCGAGCAGTACTTC
D: -; V: TRBV7-8; size: few; J: TRBJ1-4; CDR3: CASSPLRSNEKLFF; DNA: TGTGCCAGCAGCCCCCTGCGGTCTAATGAAAAACTGTTTTTT
D: -; V: TRBV2; size: -; J: TRBJ1-5; CDR3: CASSETRVKEPQHF; DNA: TGTGCCAGCAGTGAAACCAGGGTGAAGGAGCCCCAGCATTTT
D: -; V: TRBV9; size: few; J: TRBJ2-1; CDR3: CASSGQYNEQFF; DNA: TGTGCCAGCAGCGGACAGTACAATGAGCAGTTCTTC
D: -; V: TRBV27; size: few; J: TRBJ1-2; CDR3: CASSPGLTGQTYGYTF; DNA: TGTGCCAGCAGCCCGGGCCTGACAGGCCAGACCTATGGCTACACCTTC
D: -; V: TRBV4-1; size: -; J: TRBJ1-5; CDR3: CASSQHSGGVGQPQHF; DNA: TGCGCCAGCAGCCAACATTCGGGGGGTGTGGGTCAGCCCCAGCATTTT
D: TRBD2; V: TRBV6-1; size: -; J: TRBJ2-1; CDR3: CAASGELKLYNEQFF; DNA: TGTGCCGCCAGCGGGGAACTTAAATTATACAATGAGCAGTTCTTC